This is a list of T cell receptor beta chains from one sample in a study of T cell responses to AZD1222 COVID-19 vaccine. Libraries were prepared by immunoSEQ multiplex PCR; TCRdb keeps only in-frame clonotypes and omits some of them. The profile shows roughly 160,000 clones, more than 80% of them singletons. Sequences were derived from peripheral blood, sampled on day 0 of AZD1222 vaccination. All receptors come from an adult in good health. Both conserved end residues are part of each CDR3. A D gene is named only where the DNA matches it firmly. Part of the rows lack a size; the others show once, few, many or a class for expanded clones.

cdr3_nt cdr3_aa d_call v_call clone_size j_call
TGTGCCAGCAGCTTGGATATGGGTGAAAAACTGTTTTTT CASSLDMGEKLFF NA TRBV5-4 NA TRBJ1-4
TGTGCCAGCAGCCAACAACATACGAATAATGAGCAGTTCTTC CASSQQHTNNEQFF NA TRBV3-1/TRBV3-2 NA TRBJ2-1
TGTGCCAGCAGTTTACTAGGATCCGAGCAGTACTTC CASSLLGSEQYF NA TRBV27 NA TRBJ2-7
TGTGCCAGCAGTGAGGTTAAGGGGGACTTCTATGGCTACACCTTC CASSEVKGDFYGYTF NA TRBV6-1 few TRBJ1-2
TGTGCCAGCAGCGGGACAGGGCCCCCGAGGGAGACCCAGTACTTC CASSGTGPPRETQYF TRBD1 TRBV2 once TRBJ2-5
TGTGCCAGCCGGCAGGGCCTCGATTCACCCCTCCACTTT CASRQGLDSPLHF NA TRBV27 NA TRBJ1-6
TGTGCCAGCAGATACATAGACAGGGTTTCGGATACGCAGTATTTT CASRYIDRVSDTQYF TRBD1 TRBV7-9 NA TRBJ2-3
TGTGCCAGCAGTGAAGCACACAGGGGAGGTGGCTACACCTTC CASSEAHRGGGYTF TRBD1 TRBV6-1 NA TRBJ1-2
TGTGCCAGCAGCTTGAACTCAGAGCAGTACTTC CASSLNSEQYF NA TRBV5-6 NA TRBJ2-7
TGTGCCAGCAGCGTAGCGGCTGGGGGGTACACAGATACGCAGTATTTT CASSVAAGGYTDTQYF NA TRBV9 NA TRBJ2-3
TGTGCCAGTAGTTCCCGACAGGGGGCAAGCAATCAGCCCCAGCATTTT CASSSRQGASNQPQHF TRBD1 TRBV19 NA TRBJ1-5
TGTGCCAGCTCACCCGGCCGGACAGGGGCTGGGGCCAACGTCCTGACTTTC CASSPGRTGAGANVLTF TRBD1 TRBV18 NA TRBJ2-6
TGTGCCAGCAGCCTTAGGGGACTAGCGGGGGGACACACAGATACGCAGTATTTT CASSLRGLAGGHTDTQYF TRBD2 TRBV7-2 NA TRBJ2-3
TGTGCCTGGAGTGATGGACTAGCGGGGGGCCGGGAGCAGTACTTC CAWSDGLAGGREQYF TRBD2 TRBV30 NA TRBJ2-7
TGTGCCAGCAGCCAAGATGTTCGCGATACGCAGTATTTT CASSQDVRDTQYF NA TRBV4-2 NA TRBJ2-3
TGTGCCAGCAGCCGAAGGTCAGGCGATCCCTCCTACAATGAGCAGTTCTTC CASSRRSGDPSYNEQFF NA TRBV7-8 NA TRBJ2-1
TGCGCCAGCAGCTTGTCCCAGGGAAACTATGGCTACACCTTC CASSLSQGNYGYTF NA TRBV5-1 once TRBJ1-2
TGTGCCAGCAGCTTCGGACAGGGATCCTACGAGCAGTACTTC CASSFGQGSYEQYF TRBD1 TRBV9 NA TRBJ2-7